The sequence of this T cell receptor (beta chain) was determined in a study of memory CD4+ T cells and cytomegalovirus serostatus. Single viable CD3+CD4+CD8-CD45RO+ cells were sorted as the memory CD4+ T cells. Clones were sequenced by immunoSEQ multiplex PCR, and TCRdb holds only the in-frame ones, with some missing. The data show roughly 45,000 clones, around four fifths seen once. In germline, CDR1 is SGHVS, CDR2 FNYEAQ. The CDR3 loop spans 16 amino acids. V lost 0 bases, J lost 7 bases, and 13 bases lay in between. This clonotype was sampled from an adult in good health and CMV-seronegative. This chain joins TRBV7-6 and TRBJ1-6; TRBD1 is a possible D gene (5 bases). The sequenced sample was memory CD4+ T cells from blood. The CDR3 nucleotides read TGTGCCAGCAGCTTAGCGTCCCAGGGACCCAATTCACCCCTCCACTTT. This translates into CASSLASQGPNSPLHF.